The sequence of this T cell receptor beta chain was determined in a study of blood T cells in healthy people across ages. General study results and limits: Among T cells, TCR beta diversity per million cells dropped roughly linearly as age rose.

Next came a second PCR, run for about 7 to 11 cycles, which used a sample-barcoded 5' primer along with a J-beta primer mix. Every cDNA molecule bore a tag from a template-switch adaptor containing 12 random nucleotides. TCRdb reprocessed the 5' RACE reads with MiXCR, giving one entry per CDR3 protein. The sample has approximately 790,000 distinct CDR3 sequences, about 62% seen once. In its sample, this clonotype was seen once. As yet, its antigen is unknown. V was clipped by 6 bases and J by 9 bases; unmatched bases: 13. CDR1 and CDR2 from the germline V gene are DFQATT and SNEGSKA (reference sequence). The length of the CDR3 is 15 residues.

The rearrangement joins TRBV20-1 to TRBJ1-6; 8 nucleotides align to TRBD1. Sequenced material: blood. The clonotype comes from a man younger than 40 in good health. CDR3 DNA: TGCAGTGCACCGACAGGGGCCCTTTTGGGTTCACCCCTCCACTTT. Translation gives CSAPTGALLGSPLHF.